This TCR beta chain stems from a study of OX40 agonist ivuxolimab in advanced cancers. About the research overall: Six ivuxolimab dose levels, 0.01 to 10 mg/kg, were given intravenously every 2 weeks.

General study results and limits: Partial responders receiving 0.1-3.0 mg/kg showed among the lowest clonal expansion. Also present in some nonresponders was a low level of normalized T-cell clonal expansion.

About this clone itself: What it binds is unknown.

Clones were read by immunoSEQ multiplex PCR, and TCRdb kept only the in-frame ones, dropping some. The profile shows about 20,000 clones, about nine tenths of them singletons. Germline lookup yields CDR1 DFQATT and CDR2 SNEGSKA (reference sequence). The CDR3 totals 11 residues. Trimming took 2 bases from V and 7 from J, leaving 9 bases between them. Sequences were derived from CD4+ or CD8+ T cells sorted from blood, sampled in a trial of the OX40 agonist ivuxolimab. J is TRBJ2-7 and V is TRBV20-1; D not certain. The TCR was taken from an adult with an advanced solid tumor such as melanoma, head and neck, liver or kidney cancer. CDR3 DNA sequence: TGCAGTGCTAGAAAGGAAGCTGAGCAGTACTTC. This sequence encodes CSARKEAEQYF.